The TCR beta chain under discussion was sequenced for a study of blood T cell repertoires in COVID-19. Overall study context: Material from acute and convalescent COVID-19 was sourced from the United States, Italy and Spain. From T cells, B-cell-depleted T cells, or PBMCs came the material, which was cDNA or gDNA.

The CDR3 consists of 15 residues. Libraries were prepared by immunoSEQ multiplex PCR; TCRdb keeps only in-frame clonotypes and omits some of them. The repertoire holds under 250,000 clones, with about four fifths as singletons. The receptor was isolated from a woman aged 40-49 years with acute COVID-19. The sample taken for sequencing was PBMCs or T cells enriched from blood (not recorded which). The J gene is TRBJ2-7, the V gene TRBV21-1; the table's D gene call, TRBD1, was not cross checked with the DNA. TRBV21-1 is a recognized pseudogene. CDR3 sequence: CASSKCGQIIYEQYF. The CDR3 bases are TGTGCCAGCAGCAAATGTGGACAGATAATCTACGAGCAGTACTTC.